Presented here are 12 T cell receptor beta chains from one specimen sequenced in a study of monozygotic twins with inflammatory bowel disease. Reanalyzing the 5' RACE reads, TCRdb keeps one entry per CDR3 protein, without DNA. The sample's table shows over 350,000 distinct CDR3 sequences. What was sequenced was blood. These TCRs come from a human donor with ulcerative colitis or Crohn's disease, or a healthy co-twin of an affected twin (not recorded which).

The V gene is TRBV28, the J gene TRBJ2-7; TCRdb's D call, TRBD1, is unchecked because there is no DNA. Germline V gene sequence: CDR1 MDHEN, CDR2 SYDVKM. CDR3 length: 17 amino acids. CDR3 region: CASSPPRQGLSSYEQYF. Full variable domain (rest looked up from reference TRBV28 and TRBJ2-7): DVKVTQSSRYLVKRTGEKVFLECVQDMDHENMFWYRQDPGLGLRLIYFSYDVKMKEKGDIPEGYSVSREKKERFSLILESASTNQTSMYLCASSPPRQGLSSYEQYFGPGTRLTVT.

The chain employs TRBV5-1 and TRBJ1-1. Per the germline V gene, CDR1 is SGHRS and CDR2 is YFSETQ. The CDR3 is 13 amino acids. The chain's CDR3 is CASRRDLNTEAFF.

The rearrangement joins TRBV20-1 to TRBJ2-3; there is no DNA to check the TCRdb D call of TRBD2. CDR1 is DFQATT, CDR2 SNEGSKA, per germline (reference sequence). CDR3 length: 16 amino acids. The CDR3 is CSASRPVAGGTDTQYF.

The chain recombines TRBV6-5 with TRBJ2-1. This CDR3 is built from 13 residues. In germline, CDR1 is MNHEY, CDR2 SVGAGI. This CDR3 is CASRKDSYNEQFF.

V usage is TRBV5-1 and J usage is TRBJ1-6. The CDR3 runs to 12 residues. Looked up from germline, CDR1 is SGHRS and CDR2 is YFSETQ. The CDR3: CASSEINSPLHF.

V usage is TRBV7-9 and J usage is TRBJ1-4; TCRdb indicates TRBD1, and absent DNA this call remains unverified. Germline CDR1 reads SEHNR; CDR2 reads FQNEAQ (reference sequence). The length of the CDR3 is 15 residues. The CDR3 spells CASSFQGATNEKLFF.

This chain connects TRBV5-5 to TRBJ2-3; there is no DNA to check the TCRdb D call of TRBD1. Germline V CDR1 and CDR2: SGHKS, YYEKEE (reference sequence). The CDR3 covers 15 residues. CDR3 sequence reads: CASSRPPPFTDTQYF. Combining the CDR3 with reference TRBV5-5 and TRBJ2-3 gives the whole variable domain DAGVTQSPTHLIKTRGQQVTLRCSPISGHKSVSWYQQVLGQGPQFIFQYYEKEERGRGNFPDRFSARQFPNYSSELNVNALLLGDSALYLCASSRPPPFTDTQYFGPGTRLTVL.

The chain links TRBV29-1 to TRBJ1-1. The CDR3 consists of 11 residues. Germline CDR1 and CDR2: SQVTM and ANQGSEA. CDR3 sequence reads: CSGRVDTEAFF. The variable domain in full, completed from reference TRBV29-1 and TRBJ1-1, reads SAVISQKPSRDICQRGTSLTIQCQVDSQVTMMFWYRQQPGQSLTLIATANQGSEATYESGFVIDKFPISRPNLTFSTLTVSNMSPEDSSIYLCSGRVDTEAFFGQGTRLTVV.

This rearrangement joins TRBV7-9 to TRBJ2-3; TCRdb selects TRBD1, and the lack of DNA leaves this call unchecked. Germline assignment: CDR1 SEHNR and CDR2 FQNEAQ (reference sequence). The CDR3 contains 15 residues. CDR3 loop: CASSPPGISTDTQYF.

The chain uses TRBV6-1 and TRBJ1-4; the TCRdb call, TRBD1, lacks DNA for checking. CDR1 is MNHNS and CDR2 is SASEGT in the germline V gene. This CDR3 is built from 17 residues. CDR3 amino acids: CASSRGPGQGIYEKLFF.

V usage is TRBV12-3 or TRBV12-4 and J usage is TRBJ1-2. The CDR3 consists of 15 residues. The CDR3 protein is CASSPTAHHGYGYTF.

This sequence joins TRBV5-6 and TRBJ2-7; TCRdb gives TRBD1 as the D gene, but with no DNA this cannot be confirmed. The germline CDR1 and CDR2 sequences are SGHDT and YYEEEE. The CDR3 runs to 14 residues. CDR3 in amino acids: CASSLTGENYEQYF.